These 27 T cell receptor beta chains were sequenced from one sample in a study of blood T cells in healthy people across ages. The second PCR ran roughly 7 to 11 cycles with a sample-barcoded 5' primer and J-beta primers. TCRdb itself ran the 5' RACE reads through MiXCR, one entry per CDR3 protein. The profile shows 780,000 or so distinct CDR3 sequences, roughly three fifths of them singletons. Material: blood. The receptors here all came from a man between 40 and 49 years old in good health.

This clonotype was detected only a few times. The CDR3 DNA reads TGTGCCACCAGTGACCCGACTAGCGGGCACCAAGAGACCCAGTACTTC. Translated, it gives CATSDPTSGHQETQYF. The chain recombines TRBV24-1 with TRBJ2-5; TRBD2 agrees at 10 bases. Trimming took 4 bases from V and 0 from J; bases not matched to a gene: 4. Germline V gene lookup returns CDR1 KGHDR and CDR2 SFDVKD. This CDR3 has 16 residues.

This clonotype was detected only a few times. This chain joins TRBV7-8 and TRBJ2-6; D unresolved. Germline V gene lookup returns CDR1 SGHVS and CDR2 FQNEAQ. The CDR3 contains 17 residues. Trimming pared 2 bases from V and 0 bases from J, leaving 11 bases between. For the CDR3, the DNA is TGTGCCAGCAGCTTAACCTCAACAGTCTCTGGGGCCAACGTCCTGACTTTC. Translating it yields CASSLTSTVSGANVLTF.

This clonotype was counted only a few times. Here the CDR3 DNA reads TGTGCCAGCAGCTCGAGACAGGCTAGCACAGATACGCAGTATTTT. This translates into CASSSRQASTDTQYF. This chain uses TRBV11-1 with TRBJ2-3; tentatively, D is TRBD1 (6 bases). Germline V gene lookup returns CDR1 SGHAT and CDR2 FQDESV (reference sequence). The ends were cut back, 4 bases at V and 0 bases at J, with 11 bases in the middle. The CDR3 is made up of 15 amino acids.

This clonotype has more than one count but fewer than ten. The chain is built from TRBV7-3 and TRBJ2-1, with 8 nucleotides matching TRBD2. Germline V CDR1 and CDR2: SGHTA, FQGTGA. The CDR3 is 15 amino acids. V gave up 5 bases and J gave up 1 base; unmatched junction bases: 4. CDR3 in DNA: TGTGCCAGCAGCCCCGTAGCGGGATCCTACAATGAGCAGTTCTTC. Amino acids: CASSPVAGSYNEQFF. Together with reference TRBV7-3 and TRBJ2-1, the CDR3 gives the full variable domain: GAGVSQTPSNKVTEKGKYVELRCDPISGHTALYWYRQSLGQGPEFLIYFQGTGAADDSGLPNDRFFAVRPEGSVSTLKIQRTERGDSAVYLCASSPVAGSYNEQFFGPGTRLTVL.

DNA of the CDR3: TGTGCCAGCAGTTACACGGTCGAACGATTTAGCACAGATACGCAGTACTTC. Its translation is CASSYTVERFSTDTQYF. The V call is TRBV6-6, the J call TRBJ2-7; D not certain. V gave up 2 bases and J gave up 9 bases, with 26 bases separating them. Germline V gene lookup returns CDR1 MNHNY and CDR2 SVGAGI (reference sequence). CDR3 length: 17 residues.

The V and J genes are TRBV5-1 and TRBJ2-5, with 7 bases that match TRBD2. The V and J ends lost 6 bases and 5 bases, in that order; junction bases with no gene match: 13. The CDR3 extends over 15 amino acids. Germline CDR1 is SGHRS and CDR2 is YFSETQ. The CDR3 sequence is CASTRDGGLEETQYF. As DNA, the CDR3 is TGCGCCAGCACTCGCGACGGGGGGTTAGAGGAGACCCAGTACTTC.

The chain is built from TRBV12-3 or TRBV12-4 and TRBJ1-1; no reliable D call. The CDR3 spans 11 residues. V was pared by 8 bases and J by 6 bases, with 10 bases between. Here the CDR3 reads CASAMWAEAFF. The CDR3 DNA reads as TGTGCCAGCGCTATGTGGGCTGAAGCTTTCTTT.

The chain carries TRBV29-1 and TRBJ2-1; TRBD2 might be the D (6 bases). CDR1 is SQVTM, CDR2 ANQGSEA, per germline. V lost 8 bases and J 9 bases, leaving 14 bases between the germline ends. This CDR3 has 11 amino acids. The CDR3 sequence is CSSGGLLEQFF. The CDR3 DNA is TGCAGCTCTGGGGGACTGCTTGAGCAGTTCTTC.

This clonotype came up a few times. The chain combines TRBV11-2 with TRBJ2-7; possible D gene TRBD1, 6 bases. Per germline, CDR1 SGHAT and CDR2 FQNNGV. V was pared by 2 bases and J by 2 bases, with 10 bases between. The CDR3 length is 14 residues. Here the CDR3 DNA reads TGTGCCAGCAGCTTAAATTCAGGGGCCTACGAGCAGTACTTC. As protein: CASSLNSGAYEQYF.

The CDR3 loop is CSARDGQGAWEQYF. The CDR3 coding sequence is TGCAGTGCTAGAGACGGACAGGGGGCTTGGGAGCAGTACTTC. The chain uses TRBV20-1 and TRBJ2-7; 11 bases align to TRBD1. The CDR3 length is 14 residues. CDR1 and CDR2 from the germline V gene are DFQATT and SNEGSKA (reference sequence). The V and J ends lost 0 bases and 7 bases, in that order; junction bases with no gene match: 5.

The chain combines TRBV3-1 with TRBJ2-2; no clear D gene. The CDR3 is made up of 14 amino acids. V shed 4 bases and J shed 2 bases, with 8 bases lying between them. Germline values: CDR1 LGHDT, CDR2 YNNKEL (reference sequence). The CDR3 region is CASSPTRNTGELFF. The DNA for the CDR3 is TGTGCCAGCAGCCCCACACGAAACACCGGGGAGCTGTTTTTT.

This sequence joins TRBV3-1 and TRBJ1-1; TRBD1 matches at 7 bases. The CDR3 contains 13 residues. Germline assignment: CDR1 LGHDT and CDR2 YNNKEL (reference sequence). V shed 0 bases, J shed 9 bases, and the junction held 4 bases outside the gene matches. CDR3 nucleotide sequence: TGTGCCAGCAGCCAAGATCGAGGGGGCAAAGCTTTCTTT. Amino acids: CASSQDRGGKAFF.

The chain is built from TRBV18 and TRBJ2-7; 13 positions agree with TRBD2. This CDR3 contains 16 residues. With V trimmed by 3 bases and J by 7 bases, 9 bases remained unmatched. Germline CDR1 reads KGHSH; CDR2 reads LQKENI. Written as DNA, the CDR3 is TGTGCCAGCTCACCGAAACTAGCGGGAGGGCTGAGTGAGCAGTACTTC. Translated, it gives CASSPKLAGGLSEQYF.

This rearrangement joins TRBV4-1 to TRBJ2-7; D gene ambiguous. Trimming shortened V by 2 bases and J by 7 bases, and 12 bases separated the two germline ends. Per the germline V gene, CDR1 is MGHRA and CDR2 is YSYEKL. The CDR3 is 13 amino acids. The CDR3 here is CASSQPASLEQYF. In DNA form, the CDR3 reads TGCGCCAGCAGCCAACCCGCTAGTCTGGAGCAGTACTTC.

V and J are TRBV27 and TRBJ2-5; 8 bases agree with TRBD1. The J call may be wrong; the DNA end is better matched by TRBJ2-7. The CDR3 sequence is 14 residues long. Looked up from germline, CDR1 is MNHEY and CDR2 is SMNVEV (reference sequence). The CDR3, as DNA: TGTGCCAGCAGATTCCGCAGGGGGCTGTACGAGCAGTACTTC. Amino acid sequence: CASRFRRGLYEQYF.

CDR3 DNA: TGTGCCAGCAGTTACTCGGGCCGCGACTCCCTGGAGACCCAGTACTTC. Its protein is CASSYSGRDSLETQYF. V and J are TRBV6-6 and TRBJ2-7; D ambiguous. The assigned J gene may be wrong: the sequence end matches TRBJ2-5 better. CDR3 size: 16 residues. Germline V gene sequence: CDR1 MNHNY, CDR2 SVGAGI (reference sequence).

This rearrangement joins TRBV29-1 to TRBJ2-5; D ambiguous. The germline V and J ends were trimmed by 6 bases and 1 base, with 15 bases remaining between them. Per the germline V gene, CDR1 is SQVTM and CDR2 is ANQGSEA. This CDR3 has 14 residues. CDR3 residues: CSVAPRQIQETQYF. The CDR3 coding sequence is TGCAGCGTCGCCCCGAGGCAGATCCAAGAGACCCAGTACTTC. The variable domain in full, completed from reference TRBV29-1 and TRBJ2-5, reads SAVISQKPSRDICQRGTSLTIQCQVDSQVTMMFWYRQQPGQSLTLIATANQGSEATYESGFVIDKFPISRPNLTFSTLTVSNMSPEDSSIYLCSVAPRQIQETQYFGPGTRLLVL.

The chain uses TRBV20-1 and TRBJ2-7; 7 nucleotides match TRBD2. Trimming took 3 bases from V and 2 from J; bases not matched to a gene: 10. CDR1 and CDR2 from the germline V gene are DFQATT and SNEGSKA (reference sequence). The CDR3 spans 15 residues. The CDR3 coding sequence is TGCAGTGCTAGGGGGAGCGGGATAGGTGCCTACGAGCAGTACTTC. Translated: CSARGSGIGAYEQYF.

CDR3 sequence: CSANRGNQPQHF. The CDR3 bases are TGCAGTGCTAACAGAGGCAATCAGCCCCAGCATTTT. This chain joins TRBV20-1 and TRBJ1-5, with unresolved D. CDR3 length equals 12 residues. Between the trimmed V and J ends, which lost 4 bases and 2 bases, there was a span of 6 bases. Germline loops: CDR1 DFQATT, CDR2 SNEGSKA (reference sequence).

The sample holds a few counts of this clonotype. The genes are TRBV4-2 and TRBJ2-5; D is uncertain. The germline CDR1 and CDR2 sequences are LGHNA and YNFKEQ. V gave up 1 base and J gave up 4 bases, with 10 bases separating them. The CDR3 length is 14 residues. CDR3 region: CASSQGPPPETQYF. CDR3 bases: TGTGCCAGCAGCCAAGGGCCTCCCCCAGAGACCCAGTACTTC.

V gene TRBV4-1 combines with J gene TRBJ2-1; perhaps D is TRBD1 or TRBD2 (5 bases each). V lost 0 bases and J lost 2, with 8 bases in between. CDR3 length: 15 residues. Germline V gene sequence: CDR1 MGHRA, CDR2 YSYEKL. The CDR3 region has the DNA TGCGCCAGCAGCCAAGACGGGACCGCCTACAATGAGCAGTTCTTC. Translation gives CASSQDGTAYNEQFF.

This chain uses TRBV10-3 with TRBJ2-5; maybe TRBD1 (6 bases). This CDR3 is 15 amino acids long. Trimming pared 10 bases from V and 5 bases from J, leaving 23 bases between. Germline lookup yields CDR1 ENHRY and CDR2 SYGVKD. The CDR3 DNA sequence: TGTGCCACCGGTACGACAGGAGGAATGAGCGAGACCCAGTACTTC. This sequence encodes CATGTTGGMSETQYF.

The chain uses TRBV5-1 and TRBJ2-4, with TRBD1 as a possible D gene (6 bases). TRBJ2-7 explains the end of the DNA better; the J call may be wrong. Germline CDR1 is SGHRS and CDR2 is YFSETQ. The CDR3 contains 15 residues. The CDR3 DNA sequence: TGCGCCAGCAGACGACCAGAGGACAGCCTCGACGAGCAGTACTTC. Translation gives CASRRPEDSLDEQYF.

The V and J genes are TRBV4-3 and TRBJ2-2; TRBD2 matches 9 bases. The CDR3 covers 19 residues. Germline V gives CDR1 LGHNA, CDR2 YSLEER. Unmatched junction bases numbered 10, after V lost 0 bases and J lost 2 bases. The DNA of the CDR3 is TGCGCCAGCAGCCAAGATCCCCTAGCGGGGCTTTCTAACACCGGGGAGCTGTTTTTT. Its protein product is CASSQDPLAGLSNTGELFF.

In its sample, this clonotype was seen a few times. The genes are TRBV9 and TRBJ1-5; D unresolved. The CDR3 spans 14 residues. The germline CDR1 and CDR2 sequences are SGDLS and YYNGEE. Trimming took off 0 bases at V and 3 bases at J, with 7 bases between the two ends. CDR3 protein: CASSVAEYNQPQHF. The CDR3 region has the DNA TGTGCCAGCAGCGTAGCAGAGTACAATCAGCCCCAGCATTTT.

This clonotype was observed a handful of times. The chain recombines TRBV7-9 with TRBJ2-1; D remains ambiguous. Looked up from germline, CDR1 is SEHNR and CDR2 is FQNEAQ (reference sequence). Trimming removed 1 base at V and 7 bases at J, with 11 bases between. This CDR3 is 14 amino acids long. CDR3: CASSLVIGKNEQFF. The CDR3 nucleotides read TGTGCCAGCAGCTTAGTGATAGGGAAGAATGAGCAGTTCTTC.

At least ten counts were recorded for this clonotype. The CDR3 here is CAIRRGGPNEQFF. The CDR3 DNA reads as TGTGCCATCAGGCGCGGGGGGCCCAATGAGCAGTTCTTC. This sequence joins TRBV10-3 and TRBJ2-1; TRBD2 aligns across 8 bases. The CDR3 runs to 13 residues. Trimming at V came to 6 bases and at J to 6 bases, leaving 4 bases not matched to a gene. Germline V gene sequence: CDR1 ENHRY, CDR2 SYGVKD.